Below, one T cell receptor beta chain is given with its context. Its cognate antigen has yet to be identified. No much larger clone exists at a distance of one base, and base qualities are not known. For this chain, trimming is 8 bases at the V end and 1 base at the J end, and the number of junction bases without a gene match is 4. The CDR1 and CDR2 encoded by the germline V gene are SNHLY and FYNNEI. The CDR3 runs 13 amino acids, cysteine and phenylalanine included. The DNA shown is the 39-base CDR3, in frame from base 1. The immunoSEQ hsTCRB v3.0 assay was used at survey level resolution to sequence the TRB variable region. TRB sequencing targeted a depth of about 35,000-50,000 T-cell genomes per sample. An Illumina MiSeq with a v3 150-cycle kit was used to sequence the pooled TRB libraries. Concerning the study's data processing: Repertoire analysis ran in R within a reproducible Nextflow workflow covering QC, data transformation and analysis. LymphoSeq2, an R package for exploring AIRR-Seq data, was used to implement the custom analyses. A few samples yielding fewer than 5000 total TRB sequences were excluded, leaving 188 analyzed HIV repertoires. Among the 188 retained HIV repertoires, 55 to 65 were collected before ART initiation and roughly 130 were collected after ART initiation. Repertoires were downsampled to 5000 TRB nucleotide sequences, and summary statistics were averaged over 100 downsampling iterations. Only TRB sequences with CDR3 regions of at least seven amino acids were retained for analysis. Two measures captured diversity: a Shannon entropy-derived clonality score and the Gini coefficient. In the repertoire networks, any two of the top 5000 CDR3 amino acid sequences were connected whenever the two sequences differed by an edit distance of one. For TRB CDR3 amino acid sequences, antigen specificity groups and MHC restriction were predicted with GLIPH2. To flag known CMV, EBV, HIV or tissue antigen associations, CDR3 amino acid sequences were matched against VDJdb and McPAS-TCR. Pre-ART, post-ART and control groups were compared with Wilcoxon signed-rank tests and Holm-Bonferroni correction. Sourced from immuneACCESS, this table was stored by TCRdb with only in-frame sequences that have V and J called. A share of the clones is absent; for the studies checked, an unresolved V gene accounts for under half, and the remainder has no known explanation. V, J and clone size are those of that table, while D and trimming were read from the DNA. The sample data list 13,000 to 15,000 clones, and more than 60% of these were observed just once. The ten largest account for roughly a fifth of the sample.

The record originates from a study of long-term antiretroviral therapy in people with HIV (dated by TCRdb to between 2020 and 2023). Turning to the overall study: Collection of the earliest samples took place about a decade ahead of the 2015 WHO recommendation for immediate ART, at a time when ART was typically delayed until CD4 counts fell. No cross-contamination during QIAcube processing was shown when test extractions of a monoclonal T-cell line were performed alongside approximately 32 polyclonal samples. The cohort contributed about 200 cryopreserved PBMC samples from under 35 adults with confirmed HIV infection, collected serially over a mean of about six years (range 1-12). This retrospective serial study examined whether starting ART and sustained HIV suppression were associated with changes in the composition and diversity of the TRB repertoire in peripheral blood. Of the roughly 30 participants with HIV, more than 10 were female. What the research found in general, with its limitations: The repertoire was dominated across all time points by expanded TRB clones identified before ART initiation, although this dominance was seen to fluctuate and to decrease in many PLHIV after ART. Owing to limited PBMC availability, only the TCR beta chain was sequenced, without alpha chain pairing. The samples were dated from about 2004 to 2018, and the ART regimens that were used may be less effective than current ART regimens. Inferences about post-ART repertoire changes were limited because no data were available on ART adherence, viral resistance or therapy changes. Narrower CDR3 length ranges were observed in HIV repertoires than in controls, and an antigen-experienced repertoire with only a slight naive shift after ART was suggested by the network structure. Starting ART was linked to a significant rise in TRB diversity, yet even after long-term ART the diversity remained significantly lower than in transplant donor controls. Unsorted PBMC were profiled instead of sorted CD4+ and CD8+ T cells because pre-ART samples had limited cell numbers.

Inclusion was restricted to participants for whom at least one PBMC sample before ART initiation and at least two post-ART samples were available. Treatment was received in the United States of America by all participants with HIV. Before DNA extraction, cryopreserved samples of roughly 1-10 million PBMC were thawed and washed. At the time of the earliest PBMC sample, participants with HIV were aged between about 20 and 55 years. Each participant contributed PBMC samples from 1-4 timepoints before ART initiation and 2-8 timepoints after ART initiation, with a median of 7 samples. Serial HIV viral load, CD4+ T-cell count, ART history and demographic data were obtained for every participant. Genomic DNA was extracted from unsorted PBMC with a Qiagen kit on a QIAcube, with processing performed in batches of 12 samples.

Sequenced material: unsorted PBMCs, taken 1.3 years before starting antiretroviral therapy. The V gene is TRBV2 and the J gene is TRBJ1-1, with 7 bases aligning to TRBD1. The clonotype was recovered from a man aged 35 to 55 with HIV. In nucleotides, the sequence is TGTGCCAGCGGAAGGACAGGGAACACTGAAGCTTTCTTT. Its translation is CASGRTGNTEAFF. Beyond the CDR3, the reference TRBV2 and TRBJ1-1 genes provide the residues; the full variable domain reads: EPEVTQTPSHQVTQMGQEVILRCVPISNHLYFYWYRQILGQKVEFLVSFYNNEISEKSEIFDDQFSVERPDGSNFTLKIRSTKLEDSAMYFCASGRTGNTEAFFGQGTRLTVV.